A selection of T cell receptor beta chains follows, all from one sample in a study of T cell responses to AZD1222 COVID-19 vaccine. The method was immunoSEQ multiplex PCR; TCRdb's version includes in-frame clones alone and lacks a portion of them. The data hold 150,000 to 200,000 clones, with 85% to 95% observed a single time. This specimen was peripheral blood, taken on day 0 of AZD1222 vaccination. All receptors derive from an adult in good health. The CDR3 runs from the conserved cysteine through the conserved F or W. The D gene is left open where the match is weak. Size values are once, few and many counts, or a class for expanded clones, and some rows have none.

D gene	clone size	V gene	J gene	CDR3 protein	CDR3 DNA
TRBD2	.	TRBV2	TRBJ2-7	CASSRSGTSYEQYF	TGTGCCAGCAGTCGCTCCGGGACTAGTTACGAGCAGTACTTC
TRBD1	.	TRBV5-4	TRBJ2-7	CASSLKTGQSFEQYF	TGTGCCAGCAGCTTGAAGACGGGACAGTCTTTTGAGCAGTACTTC
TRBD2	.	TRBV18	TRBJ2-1	CASSPRTSGSGNEQFF	TGTGCCAGCTCACCGAGGACTAGCGGGAGTGGCAATGAGCAGTTCTTC
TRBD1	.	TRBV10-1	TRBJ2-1	CASSGTGGESNEQFF	TGCGCCAGCAGTGGGACAGGGGGCGAATCAAATGAGCAGTTCTTC
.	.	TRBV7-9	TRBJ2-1	CASSPSAANEQFF	TGTGCCAGCAGCCCCTCGGCGGCCAATGAGCAGTTCTTC
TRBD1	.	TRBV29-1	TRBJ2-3	CSVVGTGDVSDTQYF	TGCAGCGTTGTGGGGACAGGGGACGTCTCAGATACGCAGTATTTT
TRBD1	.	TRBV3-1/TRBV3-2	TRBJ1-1	CASSHTTGATEAFF	TGTGCCAGCAGCCATACCACAGGGGCCACTGAAGCTTTCTTT
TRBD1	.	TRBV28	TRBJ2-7	CASSLWGTVSYEQYF	TGTGCCAGCAGTTTGTGGGGGACAGTGTCCTACGAGCAGTACTTC
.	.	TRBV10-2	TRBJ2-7	CASSGGSPSYEQYF	TGCGCCAGCAGTGGTGGCTCTCCCTCCTACGAGCAGTACTTC
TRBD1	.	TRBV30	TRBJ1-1	CASLSGGIRNTEAFF	TGTGCCTCCCTGTCAGGGGGCATCCGGAACACTGAAGCTTTCTTT
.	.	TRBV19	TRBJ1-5	CASSMVNQPQHF	TGTGCCAGTAGTATGGTGAATCAGCCCCAGCATTTT
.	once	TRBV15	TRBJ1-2	CATSRDRALEEKLTF	TGTGCCACCAGCAGAGATAGGGCTTTGGAGGAAAAGCTCACCTTC
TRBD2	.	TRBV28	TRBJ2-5	CASSLGLAGVRETQYF	TGTGCCAGCAGCCTGGGACTAGCGGGAGTGAGAGAGACCCAGTACTTC
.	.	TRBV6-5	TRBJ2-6	CASAYSPGANVLTF	TGTGCCAGCGCCTACAGCCCTGGGGCCAACGTCCTGACTTTC
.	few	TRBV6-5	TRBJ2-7	CASSYSRIAPVYEQYF	TGTGCCAGCAGTTACTCGAGAATAGCACCGGTTTACGAGCAGTACTTC
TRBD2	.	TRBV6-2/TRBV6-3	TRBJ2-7	CASSAGTSTHF	TGTGCCAGCAGTGCCGGGACTAGTACACACTTC
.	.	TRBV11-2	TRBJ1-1	CASSLDSEAFF	TGTGCCAGCAGCTTAGACTCTGAAGCTTTCTTT
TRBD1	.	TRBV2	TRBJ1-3	CASGQGADKKGNTIYF	TGTGCCAGCGGTCAGGGGGCCGATAAGAAAGGAAACACCATATATTTT
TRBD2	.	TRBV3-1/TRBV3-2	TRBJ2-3	CASSQDATSGRARGPDTQYF	TGTGCCAGCAGCCAAGACGCGACTAGCGGGAGGGCCCGAGGGCCTGATACGCAGTATTTT
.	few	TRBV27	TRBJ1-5	CASSLSYSNQPQHF	TGTGCCAGCAGTTTATCGTATAGCAATCAGCCCCAGCATTTT
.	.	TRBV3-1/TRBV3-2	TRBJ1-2	CASSQWQGTNYGYTF	TGTGCCAGCAGCCAATGGCAGGGGACTAACTATGGCTACACCTTC
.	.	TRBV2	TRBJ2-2	CASSEGGSPTGELFF	TGTGCCAGCAGTGAAGGAGGTAGTCCCACCGGGGAGCTGTTTTTT
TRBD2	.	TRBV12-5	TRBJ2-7	CASGLGLAGGLPYYEQYF	TGTGCTAGTGGTTTAGGGCTAGCGGGAGGTTTACCGTACTACGAGCAGTACTTC
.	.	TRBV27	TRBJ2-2	CASSSIQGPDTGELFF	TGTGCCAGCAGTTCCATACAGGGTCCCGACACCGGGGAGCTGTTTTTT
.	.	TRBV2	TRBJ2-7	CASSEGRTRSSYEQYF	TGTGCCAGCAGTGAAGGAAGGACTCGAAGCTCCTACGAGCAGTACTTC
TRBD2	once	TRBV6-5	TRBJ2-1	CATQGASGGYNEQFF	TGTGCCACCCAAGGAGCTAGCGGGGGCTACAATGAGCAGTTCTTC
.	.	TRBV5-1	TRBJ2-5	CASSEGTPRETQYF	TGCGCCAGCAGCGAGGGGACTCCTAGAGAGACCCAGTACTTC
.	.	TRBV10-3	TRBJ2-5	CAISESGETQYF	TGTGCCATCAGTGAGTCTGGGGAGACCCAGTACTTC
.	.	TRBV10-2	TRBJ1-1	CASRAGVETEAFF	TGCGCCAGCAGGGCAGGGGTAGAAACTGAAGCTTTCTTT
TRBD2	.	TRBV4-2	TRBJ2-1	CASSQEPGLVGNEQFF	TGTGCCAGCAGCCAAGAGCCGGGACTAGTGGGTAATGAGCAGTTCTTC
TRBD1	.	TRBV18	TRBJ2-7	CASSSDRENYEQYF	TGTGCCAGCTCATCGGACAGGGAGAACTACGAGCAGTACTTC
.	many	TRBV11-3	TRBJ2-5	CASSFRETVQETQYF	TGTGCCAGCAGCTTCCGCGAGACAGTTCAAGAGACCCAGTACTTC
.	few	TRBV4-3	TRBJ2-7	CASSQGVGREQYF	TGCGCCAGCAGCCAAGGGGTGGGGCGGGAGCAGTACTTC
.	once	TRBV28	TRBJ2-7	CASSLVGLTYEQYF	TGTGCCAGCAGTTTAGTGGGGCTTACCTACGAGCAGTACTTC
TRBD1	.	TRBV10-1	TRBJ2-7	CASSESRTGSYEQYF	TGCGCCAGCAGTGAATCAAGGACAGGGTCCTACGAGCAGTACTTC
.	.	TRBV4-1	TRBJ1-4	CASSLQINEKLFF	TGCGCCAGCAGTCTACAGATAAATGAAAAACTGTTTTTT
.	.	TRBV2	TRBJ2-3	CASSVGGTGPDTQYF	TGTGCCAGCAGTGTTGGCGGGACGGGTCCAGATACGCAGTATTTT
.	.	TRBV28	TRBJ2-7	CASSSLSYYEQYF	TGTGCCAGCAGTAGCCTAAGCTACTACGAGCAGTACTTC